The 16 T cell receptor beta chains below were found in one sample sequenced in a study of T cell responses to AZD1222 COVID-19 vaccine. Profiling relied on immunoSEQ multiplex PCR, and the TCRdb table lists in-frame clones only, not all of them. The sample consists of 150,000 or so clones, 90% to 95% of them appearing once. The specimen was peripheral blood, collected on day 0 of AZD1222 vaccination. The receptors come from an adult in good health.

The table lists this clone with a few counts. This chain connects TRBV6-5 to TRBJ1-2, with D possibly being TRBD1 (6 bases). The CDR3 sequence is 16 residues long. Trimming took 0 bases from V and 0 from J, leaving 11 bases between them. Germline-derived CDR1 and CDR2 are MNHEY and SVGAGI. CDR3 DNA: TGTGCCAGCAGTTACTCCTCAGGGGCAGCTAACTATGGCTACACCTTC. Amino acids: CASSYSSGAANYGYTF.

The chain employs TRBV9 and TRBJ1-1; D not resolved. This CDR3 comprises 18 residues. Germline loops: CDR1 SGDLS, CDR2 YYNGEE. V lost 0 bases to trimming and J lost 0 bases, with 18 bases between them. CDR3 sequence reads: CASSVVDEIRYMNTEAFF. The CDR3 bases are TGTGCCAGCAGCGTAGTGGACGAGATCCGTTATATGAACACTGAAGCTTTCTTT.

This sequence joins TRBV30 and TRBJ1-3; D possibly corresponds to TRBD1 (6 bases). Looked up from germline, CDR1 is GTSNPN and CDR2 is SVGIG (reference sequence). V was cut by 5 bases and J by 1 base, with 18 bases left in between. The CDR3 has 16 residues. This chain's CDR3 is CAWWDTGTQSGNTIYF. DNA of the CDR3: TGTGCCTGGTGGGACACCGGGACACAGTCTGGAAACACCATATATTTT.

This chain's CDR3 is CASSYRTSGVYTGELFF. The CDR3 coding sequence is TGTGCCAGCAGCTACCGGACTAGCGGGGTGTACACCGGGGAGCTGTTTTTT. The rearrangement links TRBV7-7 to TRBJ2-2, with 12 bases matching TRBD2. Unmatched junction bases numbered 6, after V lost 4 bases and J lost 3 bases. The germline gives CDR1 SSHAT, CDR2 FNYEAQ (reference sequence). The CDR3 is made up of 17 amino acids.

This chain joins TRBV6-2 or TRBV6-3 and TRBJ1-1; maybe TRBD1 (5 bases). The germline gives CDR1 MNHEY, CDR2 SVGEGT. The CDR3 is 15 residues long. Trimming stripped 7 bases from V and 3 bases from J, with 18 bases between. As DNA, the CDR3 is TGTGCCAGCATCCCCCGCGGTATAGGGGACACTGAAGCTTTCTTT. This gives the protein CASIPRGIGDTEAFF.

This chain uses TRBV9 with TRBJ2-1; possible D gene TRBD2, 6 bases. The CDR3 has 14 amino acids. Germline lookup yields CDR1 SGDLS and CDR2 YYNGEE. The germline V and J ends were trimmed by 7 bases and 4 bases, with 15 bases remaining between them. In DNA, the CDR3 is TGTGCCAGCGCAGGCGGGACCACATACAATGAGCAGTTCTTC. It translates to CASAGGTTYNEQFF.

This chain joins TRBV13 and TRBJ1-4, with a weak D call TRBD1 (5 bases). This CDR3 has 16 residues. Germline loops: CDR1 PRHDT, CDR2 FYEKMQ (reference sequence). V lost 3 bases, J lost 0 bases, and 11 bases lay in between. CDR3 loop: CASSLGPTTTNEKLFF. The CDR3 DNA is TGTGCCAGCAGCTTGGGACCTACGACAACTAATGAAAAACTGTTTTTT. The full variable domain, completed using reference TRBV13 and TRBJ1-4, is AAGVIQSPRHLIKEKRETATLKCYPIPRHDTVYWYQQGPGQDPQFLISFYEKMQSDKGSIPDRFSAQQFSDYHSELNMSSLELGDSALYFCASSLGPTTTNEKLFFGSGTQLSVL.

This chain connects TRBV29-1 to TRBJ2-2, with 10 nucleotides matching TRBD2. CDR1 SQVTM and CDR2 ANQGSEA come from the germline V gene. J gave up 0 bases and V 7 bases, and 5 bases lay outside the gene matches. The CDR3 totals 15 residues. CDR3 in amino acids: CSGRTSGTNTGELFF. The DNA for the CDR3 is TGCAGCGGCAGGACTAGCGGCACGAACACCGGGGAGCTGTTTTTT.

CDR3 sequence (DNA): TGTGCCAGCAGCTTTGGGACAGGGTACTCCTACGAGCAGTACTTC. This sequence encodes CASSFGTGYSYEQYF. The chain links TRBV7-2 to TRBJ2-7; 9 nucleotides match TRBD1. With 3 bases clipped from V and 0 bases from J, the junction kept 3 bases outside the gene matches. Germline loops: CDR1 SGHTA, CDR2 FQGNSA. The CDR3 has 15 residues.

The chain carries TRBV18 and TRBJ1-5; D may be TRBD1 (5 bases). The CDR3 covers 14 residues. CDR1 KGHSH and CDR2 LQKENI come from the germline V gene. The V gene lost 9 bases and the J gene lost 2 bases, with 14 bases spanning the gap. The CDR3 protein is CASKGTDGNQPQHF. The CDR3, as DNA: TGTGCCAGTAAGGGGACTGACGGCAATCAGCCCCAGCATTTT.

This clone was detected only a few times. The chain has TRBV6-5 and TRBJ1-1; D is perhaps TRBD1 (6 bases). From germline, CDR1 is MNHEY and CDR2 SVGAGI. Trimming stripped 5 bases from V and 3 bases from J, with 16 bases between. The CDR3 is 15 amino acids. The CDR3 loop is CASSIKGGADTEAFF. CDR3 DNA: TGTGCCAGCAGTATCAAAGGGGGGGCTGACACTGAAGCTTTCTTT.

A single count supports this clone. The rearrangement links TRBV4-3 to TRBJ2-3, with D possibly matching TRBD1 (6 bases). CDR1 is LGHNA, CDR2 YSLEER, per germline. The CDR3 has 15 amino acids. V was cut by 0 bases and J by 5 bases, with 12 bases left in between. CDR3 in amino acids: CASSQEGRGLDTQYF. CDR3 DNA: TGCGCCAGCAGCCAAGAGGGCAGGGGCCTAGATACGCAGTATTTT.

The chain joins TRBV24-1 to TRBJ2-5; the match to TRBD2 covers 11 bases. V lost 7 bases and J lost 1; bases outside the gene matches: 4. The V gene's germline CDR1 is KGHDR and CDR2 SFDVKD. The CDR3 length is 15 residues. The CDR3 here is CATRGTSGSQETQYF. CDR3 nucleotides: TGTGCCACCAGAGGGACTAGCGGTTCCCAAGAGACCCAGTACTTC.

Of note for this clone: Other nucleotide sequences from this sample produce the same CDR3. V and J are TRBV28 and TRBJ1-1; D uncertain. The ends were cut back, 5 bases at V and 2 bases at J, with 3 bases in the middle. Germline CDR1 is MDHEN and CDR2 is SYDVKM. The CDR3 contains 11 residues. The CDR3 nucleotides are TGTGCCAGCAGTAGCAACACTGAAGCTTTCTTT. This encodes CASSSNTEAFF. The full variable domain, in which reference TRBV28 and TRBJ1-1 provide the parts outside the CDR3, is DVKVTQSSRYLVKRTGEKVFLECVQDMDHENMFWYRQDPGLGLRLIYFSYDVKMKEKGDIPEGYSVSREKKERFSLILESASTNQTSMYLCASSSNTEAFFGQGTRLTVV.

The genes are TRBV27 and TRBJ1-4; 7 positions agree with TRBD1. The V gene end was trimmed by 8 bases and the J gene end by 5 bases; junction bases not matched to a gene: 8. Germline V gives CDR1 MNHEY, CDR2 SMNVEV (reference sequence). CDR3 length: 14 residues. CDR3 DNA sequence: TGTGCCAGCCGAAAAACAGGGGCAAATGAAAAACTGTTTTTT. It encodes CASRKTGANEKLFF.

The chain joins TRBV6-5 to TRBJ2-1; TRBD2 agrees at 12 bases. There are 16 residues in the CDR3. Losses at the gene ends were 0 bases for V and 5 bases for J; bases not matched to a gene: 2. Germline CDR1 is MNHEY and CDR2 is SVGAGI. As DNA, the CDR3 is TGTGCCAGCAGTTACTCGAGACTAGCGGGAGACAATGAGCAGTTCTTC. This encodes CASSYSRLAGDNEQFF.